The TCR beta chain under discussion was sequenced for a study of blood T cell repertoires in COVID-19. Germline V gene sequence: CDR1 SGHRS, CDR2 YFSETQ. J lost 0 bases, V lost 0 bases, and 0 bases had no gene match. This CDR3 comprises 15 residues. Clones were read by immunoSEQ multiplex PCR, and TCRdb kept only the in-frame ones, dropping some. This table holds some 150,000 clones, around 82% found once. This clonotype was sampled from a man between 60 and 75 years old with active or convalescent COVID-19. V and J are TRBV5-1 and TRBJ2-3; 8 bases are shared with TRBD1. Sequencing was done on a sample of peripheral blood. The DNA for the CDR3 is TGCGCCAGCAGCTTGGGGGACAGGAGCACAGATACGCAGTATTTT. It translates to CASSLGDRSTDTQYF.